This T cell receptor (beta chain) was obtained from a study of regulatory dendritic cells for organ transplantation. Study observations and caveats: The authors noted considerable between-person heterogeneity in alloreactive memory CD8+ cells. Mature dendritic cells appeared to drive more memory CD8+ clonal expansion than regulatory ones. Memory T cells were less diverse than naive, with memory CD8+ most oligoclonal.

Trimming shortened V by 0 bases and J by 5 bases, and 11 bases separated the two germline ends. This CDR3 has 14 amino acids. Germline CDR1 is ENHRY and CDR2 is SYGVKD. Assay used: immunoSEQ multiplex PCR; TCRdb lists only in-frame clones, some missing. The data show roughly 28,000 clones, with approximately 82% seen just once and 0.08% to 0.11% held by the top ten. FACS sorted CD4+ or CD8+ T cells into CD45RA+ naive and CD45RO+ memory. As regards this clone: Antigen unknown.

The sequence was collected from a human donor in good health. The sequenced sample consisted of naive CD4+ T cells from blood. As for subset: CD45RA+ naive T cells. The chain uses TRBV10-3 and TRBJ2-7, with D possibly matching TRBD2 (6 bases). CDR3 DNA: TGTGCCATCAGTGAGTCGCGGGGCAGGAACGAGCAGTACTTC. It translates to CAISESRGRNEQYF.